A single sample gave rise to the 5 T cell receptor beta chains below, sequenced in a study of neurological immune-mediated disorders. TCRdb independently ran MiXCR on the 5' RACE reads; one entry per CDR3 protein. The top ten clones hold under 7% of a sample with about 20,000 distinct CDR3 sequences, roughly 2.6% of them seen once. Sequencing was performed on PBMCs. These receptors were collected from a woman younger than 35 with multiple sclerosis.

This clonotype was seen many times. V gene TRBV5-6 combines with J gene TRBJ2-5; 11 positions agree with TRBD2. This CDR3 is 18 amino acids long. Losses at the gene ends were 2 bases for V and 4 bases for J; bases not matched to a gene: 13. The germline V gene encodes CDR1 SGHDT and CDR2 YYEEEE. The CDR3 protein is CASSLPGLADARGETQYF. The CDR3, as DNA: TGTGCCAGCAGCTTACCGGGACTAGCGGATGCCAGGGGAGAGACCCAGTACTTC. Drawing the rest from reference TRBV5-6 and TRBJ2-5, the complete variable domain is DAGVTQSPTHLIKTRGQQVTLRCSPKSGHDTVSWYQQALGQGPQFIFQYYEEEERQRGNFPDRFSGHQFPNYSSELNVNALLLGDSALYLCASSLPGLADARGETQYFGPGTRLLVL.

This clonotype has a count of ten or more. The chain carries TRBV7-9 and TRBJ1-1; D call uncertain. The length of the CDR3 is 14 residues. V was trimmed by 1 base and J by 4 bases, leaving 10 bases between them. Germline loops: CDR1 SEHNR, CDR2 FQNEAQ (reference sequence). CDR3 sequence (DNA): TGTGCCAGCAGCTTAGGGGGAGGGATCACTGAAGCTTTCTTT. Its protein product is CASSLGGGITEAFF.

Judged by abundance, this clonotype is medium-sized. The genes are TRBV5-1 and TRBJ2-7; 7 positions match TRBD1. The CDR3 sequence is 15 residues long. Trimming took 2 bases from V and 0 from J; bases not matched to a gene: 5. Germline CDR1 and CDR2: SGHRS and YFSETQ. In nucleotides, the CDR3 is TGCGCCAGCAGCTTTACAGGGGATGGCTCCTACGAGCAGTACTTC. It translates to CASSFTGDGSYEQYF.

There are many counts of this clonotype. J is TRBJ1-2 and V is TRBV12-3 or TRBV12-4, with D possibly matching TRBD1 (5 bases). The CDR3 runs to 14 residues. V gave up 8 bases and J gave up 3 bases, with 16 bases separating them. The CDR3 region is CASGTGTAYYGYTF. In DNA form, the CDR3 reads TGTGCCAGCGGCACCGGGACCGCCTACTATGGCTACACCTTC.

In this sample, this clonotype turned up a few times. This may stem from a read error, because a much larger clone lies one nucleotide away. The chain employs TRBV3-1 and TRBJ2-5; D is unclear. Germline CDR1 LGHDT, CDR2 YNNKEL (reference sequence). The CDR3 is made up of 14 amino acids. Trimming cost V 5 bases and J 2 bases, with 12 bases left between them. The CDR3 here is CASSLGKLQETQYF. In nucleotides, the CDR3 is TGTGCCAGCAGCTTGGGAAAGCTTCAAGAGACCCAGTACTTC.